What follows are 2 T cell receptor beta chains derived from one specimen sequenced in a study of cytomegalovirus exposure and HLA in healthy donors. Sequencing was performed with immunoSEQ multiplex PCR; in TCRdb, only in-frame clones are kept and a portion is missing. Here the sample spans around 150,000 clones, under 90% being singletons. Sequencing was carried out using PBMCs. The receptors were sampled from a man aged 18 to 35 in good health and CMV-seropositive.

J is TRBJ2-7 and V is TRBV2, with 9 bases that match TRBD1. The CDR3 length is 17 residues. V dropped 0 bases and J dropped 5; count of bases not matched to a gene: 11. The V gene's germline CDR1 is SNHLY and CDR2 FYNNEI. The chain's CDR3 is CASSEALLRTGGDEQYF. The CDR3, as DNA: TGTGCCAGCAGTGAAGCGCTTCTCCGAACAGGGGGCGACGAGCAGTACTTC.

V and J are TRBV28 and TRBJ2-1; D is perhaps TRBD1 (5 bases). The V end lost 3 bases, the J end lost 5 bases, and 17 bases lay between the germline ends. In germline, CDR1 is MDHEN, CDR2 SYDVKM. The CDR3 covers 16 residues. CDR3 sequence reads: CASSFPTGGANNEQFF. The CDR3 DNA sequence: TGTGCCAGCAGTTTCCCGACTGGTGGGGCCAACAATGAGCAGTTCTTC.